Presented here are 31 T cell receptor beta chains from one specimen sequenced in a study of T cells in women clearing cervical HPV infection. This table comes from immunoSEQ multiplex PCR, and its TCRdb copy is limited to in-frame clones, with some not included. The clone table shows about 20,000 clones, with the ten largest holding roughly 4.6%. The sequencing sample was made of blood buffy coat. Receptors were obtained from a woman between 18 and 75 years old with a cervical HPV16 infection that either progressed to CIN3+ or cleared (not recorded which).

Worth noting for this clone: The sequence runs out 3 residues before the end of the CDR3; the remainder is reconstructed from the germline J gene. The chain links TRBV28 to TRBJ1-5, with a tentative D call TRBD1 (5 bases). The CDR3 is 15 residues long. Trimming removed 3 bases from V and 0 bases from J, with 9 bases in between. Germline V CDR1 and CDR2: MDHEN, SYDVKM. The CDR3 DNA, read in part, is TGTGCCAGCAGTTTTCGGGGGTATAGCAATCAGCCC. It yields the protein CASSFRGYSNQP. The entire CDR3 reads CASSFRGYSNQPQHF.

Comment on this clone: Sequencing ends 3 residues short of the CDR3 end; the germline J gene provides the rest. V usage is TRBV19 and J usage is TRBJ2-6; D is undetermined. V was cut by 0 bases and J by 0 bases, with 9 bases left in between. The CDR3 is 17 residues long. From germline, CDR1 is LNHDA and CDR2 SQIVND (reference sequence). The CDR3 bases that were read are TGTGCCAGTAGTATAGAGGCAGTCGTCTCTGGGGCCAACGTC. Protein sequence: CASSIEAVVSGANV. The CDR3 in full is CASSIEAVVSGANVLTF.

Regarding this clone: The CDR3 end lies 3 residues beyond the end of the read and is filled in from the germline J gene. This chain uses TRBV20-1 with TRBJ2-5; 7 bases are a match to TRBD2. The CDR3 is 13 amino acids. V lost 5 bases to trimming and J lost 4 bases; unmatched junction nucleotides: 7. Germline-derived CDR1 and CDR2 are DFQATT and SNEGSKA (reference sequence). The covered CDR3 bases are TGCAGTGCTCCCGGAGTAGCGGGAGAGACC. This sequence encodes CSAPGVAGET. The whole CDR3 sequence is CSAPGVAGETQYF.

Worth noting for this clone: The read falls 3 residues short of the CDR3 end, and the missing part is taken from the germline J gene. Other DNA sequences in the sample encode the same CDR3. This sequence joins TRBV7-3 and TRBJ2-5; 8 bases line up with TRBD1. Per the germline V gene, CDR1 is SGHTA and CDR2 is FQGTGA. The V and J ends lost 5 bases and 6 bases, in that order; junction bases with no gene match: 11. This CDR3 has 15 residues. CDR3 loop: CASSPSAGGAQTQYF. The DNA read from the CDR3 is TGTGCCAGCAGCCCAAGTGCAGGGGGCGCGCAGACC.

In regard to this clone: The read gets to within 3 residues of the CDR3 end, and the germline J gene fills in the rest. The chain uses TRBV19 and TRBJ2-3, with 11 nucleotides matching TRBD2. The germline CDR1 and CDR2 sequences are LNHDA and SQIVND (reference sequence). The CDR3 runs 14 residues. Losses at the gene ends were 10 bases for V and 2 bases for J; bases not matched to a gene: 5. The CDR3: CATLAGGNTDTQYF. The sequenced CDR3 bases are TGTGCCACCCTAGCGGGGGGAAACACAGATACG.

This clone shows up as medium-sized by frequency. The sequenced fragment ends 3 residues before the CDR3 boundary, so the rest is inferred from the germline J gene. The chain joins TRBV18 to TRBJ2-5, with 10 bases lining up with TRBD2. CDR1 and CDR2 (germline): KGHSH, LQKENI. V shed 2 bases and J 5 bases; nucleotides not matched to a gene: 8. The CDR3 contains 16 residues. CDR3 DNA, as far as it was read: TGTGCCAGCTCACCAGAGGGGCCTAGCGGGGGTGAGACC. Translated: CASSPEGPSGGET. The entire CDR3 protein reads CASSPEGPSGGETQYF.

With regard to this clone: The CDR3 end falls 3 residues outside the read, so it is completed with the germline J gene. The rearrangement uses TRBV19 and TRBJ1-2; the match to TRBD1 covers 8 bases. This CDR3 has 15 residues. Germline assignment: CDR1 LNHDA and CDR2 SQIVND (reference sequence). CDR3 in amino acids: CASKGRQGARETYTF. The DNA read from the CDR3 is TGTGCCAGTAAGGGTAGGCAGGGGGCTAGGGAGACC. The complete variable domain, with remaining parts taken from reference TRBV19 and TRBJ1-2, reads DGGITQSPKYLFRKEGQNVTLSCEQNLNHDAMYWYRQDPGQGLRLIYYSQIVNDFQKGDIAEGYSVSREKKESFPLTVTSAQKNPTAFYLCASKGRQGARETYTFGSGTRLTVV.

In regard to this clone: Read coverage stops 3 residues before the CDR3 terminus; the germline J gene supplies the remainder. The chain links TRBV5-1 to TRBJ2-5, with D possibly TRBD1 on 6 matching bases. This CDR3 is built from 15 residues. The germline CDR1 and CDR2 sequences are SGHRS and YFSETQ. The V end was cut by 4 bases, the J end by 4 bases, with 17 bases between. CDR3 DNA (partial): TGCGCCAGCAGCCGTTTTGAGAGCAGGGGAGAGACC. Translation gives CASSRFESRGET. The CDR3 in its entirety is CASSRFESRGETQYF.

With respect to this clone: The CDR3 is cut off 3 residues early in the read; its end comes from the germline J gene. Other nucleotide sequences from this sample produce the same CDR3. V usage is TRBV18 and J usage is TRBJ1-2, with a weak D call TRBD1 (5 bases). Germline values: CDR1 KGHSH, CDR2 LQKENI. This CDR3 contains 16 residues. CDR3 bases read: TGTGCCAGCTCCCCCCCAACCGCGGGGGGTGCAAATGAC. Amino acids: CASSPPTAGGAND. The entire CDR3 protein is CASSPPTAGGANDYTF. The whole variable domain, remainder taken from reference TRBV18 and TRBJ1-2, is NAGVMQNPRHLVRRRGQEARLRCSPMKGHSHVYWYRQLPEEGLKFMVYLQKENIIDESGMPKERFSAEFPKEGPSILRIQQVVRGDSAAYFCASSPPTAGGANDYTFGSGTRLTVV.

As concerns this clone: The read terminates 3 residues ahead of where the CDR3 ends, so the germline J gene completes it. The V and J genes are TRBV12-3 or TRBV12-4 and TRBJ1-2, with no clear D. The length of the CDR3 is 13 residues. Trimming removed 3 bases from V and 5 bases from J, with 10 bases in between. The part of the CDR3 DNA that was read is TGTGCCAGCAGTTTGGAGGGCTTATATGGC. Its translation is CASSLEGLYG. The complete CDR3 protein is CASSLEGLYGYTF.

For this clone: The read comes to an end 3 residues before the CDR3 does, leaving the germline J gene to fill in the end. V is TRBV4-2 and J is TRBJ2-5; 14 bases match TRBD2. This CDR3 has 16 amino acids. The germline CDR1 and CDR2 sequences are LGHNA and YNFKEQ. With 6 bases clipped from V and 3 bases from J, the junction kept 6 bases outside the gene matches. The chain's CDR3 is CASRSGLAGVKETQYF. CDR3 DNA (partial): TGTGCCAGCAGGTCGGGACTAGCGGGGGTTAAAGAGACC.

A word on this clone: The CDR3 is cut off 3 residues early in the read; its end comes from the germline J gene. V and J are TRBV12-3 or TRBV12-4 and TRBJ2-1, with TRBD2 as a possible D gene (6 bases). The CDR3 is made up of 15 amino acids. Between the trimmed V and J ends, which lost 6 bases and 6 bases, there was a span of 18 bases. The CDR3 bases that were read are TGTGCCAGCAGCACTCGGCGGGGAGTCTCCAATGAG. Translated: CASSTRRGVSNE. The CDR3 in full is CASSTRRGVSNEQFF.

Comment on this clone: The read gets to within 3 residues of the CDR3 end, and the germline J gene fills in the rest. V gene TRBV18 combines with J gene TRBJ2-6; D remains ambiguous. Germline V gives CDR1 KGHSH, CDR2 LQKENI. Trimming removed 0 bases from V and 2 bases from J, with 5 bases in between. The CDR3 is 15 residues long. CDR3 DNA, as far as it was read: TGTGCCAGCTCACCACCTCCTCCTGGGGCCAACGTC. Its protein is CASSPPPPGANV. The complete CDR3 reads CASSPPPPGANVLTF.

A note on this clone: The read terminates 3 residues ahead of where the CDR3 ends, so the germline J gene completes it. The V call is TRBV7-9, the J call TRBJ1-2; D ambiguous. V gave up 5 bases and J gave up 4 bases, with 17 bases separating them. Germline-derived CDR1 and CDR2 are SEHNR and FQNEAQ (reference sequence). This CDR3 region has 15 residues. The chain's CDR3 is CASSPNYSRGYGYTF. Partial CDR3 DNA: TGTGCCAGCAGCCCGAACTATTCCCGTGGCTATGGC.

On this clone itself: Compared with germline, one end of the junction differs, possibly owing to a read error. The read ends 3 residues early relative to the CDR3; the germline J gene fills the gap. The V gene is TRBV4-2, the J gene TRBJ2-7; 8 bases align to TRBD2. The CDR3 length is 15 residues. CDR1 and CDR2 (germline): LGHNA, YNFKEQ. CDR3 protein: CASSQVKAGDYEQYF. CDR3 DNA (partial): TGTGCCAGTAGCCAAGTGAAAGCGGGGGATTACGAG.

Remarks on this clone: The sequenced fragment ends 3 residues before the CDR3 boundary, so the rest is inferred from the germline J gene. V and J are TRBV4-1 and TRBJ1-2, with TRBD1 identical over 9 bases. This CDR3 region has 14 residues. The germline V gene has CDR1 MGHRA and CDR2 YSYEKL. The part of the CDR3 DNA that was read is TGCGCCAGCAGCCAGCCCACAGGGGGCACGGGC. This encodes CASSQPTGGTG. The full CDR3 protein reads CASSQPTGGTGYTF.

Regarding this clone: Read coverage stops 3 residues before the CDR3 terminus; the germline J gene supplies the remainder. This rearrangement joins TRBV5-1 to TRBJ1-1; D gene ambiguous. The V and J ends lost 6 bases and 1 base respectively, with 4 bases between them. Germline CDR1 is SGHRS and CDR2 is YFSETQ. This CDR3 is built from 11 residues. The CDR3 bases that were read are TGCGCCAGCACCGGGAACACTGAA. Translating gives CASTGNTE. The entire CDR3 is CASTGNTEAFF. Based on the CDR3 plus reference TRBV5-1 and TRBJ1-1, the full variable domain is KAGVTQTPRYLIKTRGQQVTLSCSPISGHRSVSWYQQTPGQGLQFLFEYFSETQRNKGNFPGRFSGRQFSNSRSEMNVSTLELGDSALYLCASTGNTEAFFGQGTRLTVV.

As concerns this clone: The read halts 3 residues ahead of the CDR3 end, with the missing end drawn from the germline J gene. The chain has TRBV5-8 and TRBJ2-2; D may be TRBD2 (6 bases). The CDR3 runs to 15 residues. Trimming removed 4 bases at V and 5 bases at J, with 15 bases between. Germline V gene sequence: CDR1 SGHTS, CDR2 YDEGEE. The sequenced part of the CDR3 DNA is TGTGCCAGCAGCCCTCGACTAGATTTGACCGGGGAG. It is translated as CASSPRLDLTGE. The whole CDR3 is CASSPRLDLTGELFF.

Comments on this clone: From the germline J gene comes the end of the CDR3, since the read stops 3 residues before it. V is TRBV7-2 and J is TRBJ2-3; 7 nucleotides agree with TRBD2. V was pared by 5 bases and J by 0 bases, with 5 bases of the junction left unmatched. The CDR3 is made up of 15 amino acids. Germline assignment: CDR1 SGHTA and CDR2 FQGNSA. CDR3 DNA (partial): TGTGCCAGCAGCAACGGGGGGATTAGCACAGATACG. Translated: CASSNGGISTDT. The CDR3 as a whole reads CASSNGGISTDTQYF.

With regard to this clone: The read halts 3 residues ahead of the CDR3 end, with the missing end drawn from the germline J gene. The genes are TRBV5-1 and TRBJ2-5; D is perhaps TRBD2 (6 bases). Trimming shortened V by 0 bases and J by 5 bases, and 14 bases separated the two germline ends. From germline, CDR1 is SGHRS and CDR2 YFSETQ. The CDR3 is made up of 15 amino acids. The CDR3 DNA, read in part, is TGCGCCAGCAGCTTGGTTGGGGCCCGGGGGGAGACC. Its translation is CASSLVGARGET. In full, the CDR3 reads CASSLVGARGETQYF. Using reference TRBV5-1 and TRBJ2-5 for the parts outside the CDR3, the full variable domain is KAGVTQTPRYLIKTRGQQVTLSCSPISGHRSVSWYQQTPGQGLQFLFEYFSETQRNKGNFPGRFSGRQFSNSRSEMNVSTLELGDSALYLCASSLVGARGETQYFGPGTRLLVL.

On this clone itself: The read gets to within 3 residues of the CDR3 end, and the germline J gene fills in the rest. The rearrangement links TRBV10-2 to TRBJ1-5; weak D call: TRBD1 (5 bases). Looked up from germline, CDR1 is WSHSY and CDR2 is SAAADI. Trimming cost V 1 base and J 7 bases, with 11 bases left between them. This CDR3 is 14 amino acids long. The sequenced CDR3 bases are TGCGCCAGCAGTGAGTATTCAGGGTGGCAGCCC. Translating gives CASSEYSGWQP. The whole CDR3 is CASSEYSGWQPQHF.

As concerns this clone: Coverage ceases 3 residues before the CDR3 finishes, and the germline J gene fills in the end. The chain links TRBV20-1 to TRBJ2-7; the D gene is possibly TRBD1 (6 bases). CDR1 is DFQATT and CDR2 is SNEGSKA in the germline V gene (reference sequence). The length of the CDR3 is 13 residues. V was shortened by 2 bases and J by 6 bases, with 14 bases between the two germline ends. CDR3 region: CSARSGATIEQYF. CDR3 DNA (partial): TGCAGTGCTAGATCAGGGGCCACTATCGAG.

Regarding this clone: The sequenced fragment ends 3 residues before the CDR3 boundary, so the rest is inferred from the germline J gene. J is TRBJ2-3 and V is TRBV30, with D perhaps TRBD1 (7 bases). The CDR3 sequence is 15 residues long. Germline V gene data show CDR1 as GTSNPN and CDR2 as SVGIG (reference sequence). Partial CDR3 DNA: TGTGCCTGGAGCCTCAACAGGGGAGGTCAAGAGACG. The encoded protein is CAWSLNRGGQET. The full CDR3 protein is CAWSLNRGGQETQYF.

To note about this clone: With the read ending 3 residues before the CDR3 end, the germline J gene is used to fill in that end. The genes are TRBV10-2 and TRBJ2-5, with 10 nucleotides matching TRBD2. Germline values: CDR1 WSHSY, CDR2 SAAADI. The CDR3 totals 15 residues. The ends lost 8 bases at V and 0 bases at J; junction bases unmatched: 6. The DNA read from the CDR3 is TGCGCCAGCTCGCGTAGCGGGGGGTACCAAGAGACC. It yields the protein CASSRSGGYQET. The entire CDR3 reads CASSRSGGYQETQYF.

Turning to this clone: The read falls 3 residues short of the CDR3 end, and the missing part is taken from the germline J gene. V gene TRBV29-1 combines with J gene TRBJ2-7; 8 nucleotides match TRBD1. The CDR3 has 12 amino acids. Germline V gene lookup returns CDR1 SQVTM and CDR2 ANQGSEA. The V and J ends lost 2 bases and 5 bases, in that order; junction bases with no gene match: 2. CDR3 loop: CSVEQGAHEQYF. The CDR3 bases that were read are TGCAGCGTTGAACAGGGGGCACACGAG.

Of note for this clone: The sequence runs out 3 residues before the end of the CDR3; the remainder is reconstructed from the germline J gene. The V call is TRBV12-3 or TRBV12-4, the J call TRBJ2-7; 7 bases are a match to TRBD1. Trimming took 1 base from V and 3 from J; bases not matched to a gene: 3. This CDR3 is built from 14 residues. CDR3 sequence: CASSLGGQLYEQYF. CDR3 DNA (partial): TGTGCCAGCAGTTTAGGGGGACAGCTCTACGAG.

Turning to this clone: The read ends 3 residues shy of where the CDR3 ends; the end is completed using the germline J gene. The chain has TRBV20-1 and TRBJ1-2; 11 nucleotides line up with TRBD1. The CDR3 covers 15 residues. The germline V gene encodes CDR1 DFQATT and CDR2 SNEGSKA (reference sequence). Germline trimming cut 0 bases from V and 6 bases from J; bases unmatched to any gene: 6. The part of the CDR3 DNA that was read is TGCAGTGCTAGAGATCGGGACAGGGGGGTCGATGGC. Residues: CSARDRDRGVDG. The CDR3, in full, reads CSARDRDRGVDGYTF.

Comment on this clone: Read data end 3 residues before the CDR3 end; the end is taken from the germline J gene. The chain is built from TRBV7-2 and TRBJ1-2; no clear D gene. CDR3 length: 15 amino acids. Germline CDR1 reads SGHTA; CDR2 reads FQGNSA. Partial CDR3 DNA: TGTGCCAGCAGCCCTACTAGCGGGATATACAATGAC. This codes for CASSPTSGIYND. The entire CDR3 protein reads CASSPTSGIYNDYTF.

The DNA read from the CDR3 is TGCAGTGCTAGAGATTATCGGGGGGCTGAGAGTTCACCG. It specifies CSARDYRGAESSP. The entire CDR3 protein is CSARDYRGAESSPLFF. The chain has TRBV20-1 and TRBJ2-2, with TRBD2 as a possible D gene (7 bases). Read data end 3 residues before the CDR3 end; the end is taken from the germline J gene. In germline, CDR1 is DFQATT, CDR2 SNEGSKA (reference sequence). The CDR3 runs 16 residues.

As concerns this clone: The CDR3 end is not reached by the read, which stops 3 residues before it; the germline J gene fills it in. The gene calls are TRBV18 and TRBJ1-2; possibly TRBD1 for D (5 bases). This CDR3 region has 13 residues. Germline-derived CDR1 and CDR2 are KGHSH and LQKENI. The CDR3 bases that were read are TGTGCCAGCTCACCACAAGGGGCGGAGGGC. Residues: CASSPQGAEG. From start to end, the CDR3 is CASSPQGAEGYTF.

A note on this clone: Coverage ceases 3 residues before the CDR3 finishes, and the germline J gene fills in the end. V is TRBV4-1 and J is TRBJ1-4; unclear D gene. The CDR3 length is 13 residues. CDR1 is MGHRA, CDR2 YSYEKL, per germline. V lost 5 bases, J lost 4 bases, and 8 bases lay in between. The chain's CDR3 is CASSRLVNEKLFF. The CDR3 bases that were read are TGCGCCAGCAGCAGACTGGTTAATGAAAAA.